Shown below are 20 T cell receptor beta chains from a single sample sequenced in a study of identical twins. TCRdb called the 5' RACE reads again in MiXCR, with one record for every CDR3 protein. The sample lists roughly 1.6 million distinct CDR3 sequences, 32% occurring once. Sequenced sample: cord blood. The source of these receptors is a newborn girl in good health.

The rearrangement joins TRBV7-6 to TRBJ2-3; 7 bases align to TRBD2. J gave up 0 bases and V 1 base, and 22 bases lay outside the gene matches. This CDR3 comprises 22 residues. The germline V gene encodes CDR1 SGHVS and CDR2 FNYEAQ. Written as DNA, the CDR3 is TGTGCCAGCAGCTTAGGGCGTTGGAAGCGGGGCGTTCGGAAAGTTAGCACAGATACGCAGTATTTT. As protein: CASSLGRWKRGVRKVSTDTQYF.

The CDR3 reads CASSVGTRDNEQFF. The CDR3 coding sequence is TGTGCCAGCAGCGTAGGGACTCGGGACAATGAGCAGTTCTTC. The V gene is TRBV9, the J gene TRBJ2-1; possible D gene TRBD2, 5 bases. This CDR3 spans 14 amino acids. V was shortened by 0 bases and J by 5 bases, with 9 bases between the two germline ends. Germline CDR1 is SGDLS and CDR2 is YYNGEE.

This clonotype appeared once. The DNA of the CDR3 is TGTGCCACCAGTGGACCAGGAGTCTCCGGGGAGCTGTTTTTT. Translation: CATSGPGVSGELFF. This chain joins TRBV24-1 and TRBJ2-2, with D uncertain. Germline CDR1 is KGHDR and CDR2 is SFDVKD. V lost 5 bases and J lost 6, with 12 bases in between. The CDR3 has 14 residues.

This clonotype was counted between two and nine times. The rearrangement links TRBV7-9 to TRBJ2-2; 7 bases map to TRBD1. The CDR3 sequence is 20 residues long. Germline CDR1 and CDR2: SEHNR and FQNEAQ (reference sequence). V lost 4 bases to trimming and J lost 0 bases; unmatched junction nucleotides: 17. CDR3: CASSSFRVGQSSSNTGELFF. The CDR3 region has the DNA TGTGCCAGCAGCTCTTTTAGGGTGGGACAGAGCTCTTCGAACACCGGGGAGCTGTTTTTT.

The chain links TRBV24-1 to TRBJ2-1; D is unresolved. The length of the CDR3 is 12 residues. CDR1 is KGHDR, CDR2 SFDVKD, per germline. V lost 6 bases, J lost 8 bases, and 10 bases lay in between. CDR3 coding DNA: TGTGCCACCAGTAAGGGATACGATGAGCAGTTCTTC. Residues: CATSKGYDEQFF.

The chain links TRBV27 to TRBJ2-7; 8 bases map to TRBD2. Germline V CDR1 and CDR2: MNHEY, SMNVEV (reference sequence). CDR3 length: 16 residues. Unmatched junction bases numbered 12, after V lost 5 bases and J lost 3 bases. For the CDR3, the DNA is TGTGCCAGCAGTCCGCGACTAGCGTCCCTCTTCTACGAGCAGTACTTC. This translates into CASSPRLASLFYEQYF.

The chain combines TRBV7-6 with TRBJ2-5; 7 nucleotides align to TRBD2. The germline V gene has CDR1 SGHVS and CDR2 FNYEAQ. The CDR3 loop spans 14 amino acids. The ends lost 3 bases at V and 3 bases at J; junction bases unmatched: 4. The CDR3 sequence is CASSFWSGEETQYF. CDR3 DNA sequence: TGTGCCAGCAGCTTTTGGAGCGGGGAAGAGACCCAGTACTTC.

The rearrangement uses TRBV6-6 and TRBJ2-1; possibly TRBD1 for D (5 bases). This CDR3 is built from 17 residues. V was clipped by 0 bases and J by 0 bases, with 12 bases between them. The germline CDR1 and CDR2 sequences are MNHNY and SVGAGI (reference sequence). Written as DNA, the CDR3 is TGTGCCAGCAGTTACTCGGGGCGGTGGAGCTCCTACAATGAGCAGTTCTTC. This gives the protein CASSYSGRWSSYNEQFF.

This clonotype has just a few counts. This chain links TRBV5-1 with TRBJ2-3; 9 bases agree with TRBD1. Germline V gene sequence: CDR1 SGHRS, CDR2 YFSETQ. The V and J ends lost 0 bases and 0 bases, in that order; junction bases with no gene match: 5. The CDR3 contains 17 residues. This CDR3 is CASSLATGGPSTDTQYF. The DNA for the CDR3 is TGCGCCAGCAGCTTGGCTACAGGGGGCCCGAGCACAGATACGCAGTATTTT.

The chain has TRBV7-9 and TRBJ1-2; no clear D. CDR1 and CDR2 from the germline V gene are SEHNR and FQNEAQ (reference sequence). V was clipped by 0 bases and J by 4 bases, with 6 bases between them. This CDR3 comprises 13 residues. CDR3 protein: CASSLARLYGYTF. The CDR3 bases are TGTGCCAGCAGCTTAGCGCGCCTCTATGGCTACACCTTC.

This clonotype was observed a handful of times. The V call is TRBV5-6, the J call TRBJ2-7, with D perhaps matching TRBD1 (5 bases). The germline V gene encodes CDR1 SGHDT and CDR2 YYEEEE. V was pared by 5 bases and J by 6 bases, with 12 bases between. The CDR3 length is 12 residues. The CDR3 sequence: CASSSRVSEQYF. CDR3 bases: TGTGCCAGCAGTTCCAGGGTAAGCGAGCAGTACTTC.

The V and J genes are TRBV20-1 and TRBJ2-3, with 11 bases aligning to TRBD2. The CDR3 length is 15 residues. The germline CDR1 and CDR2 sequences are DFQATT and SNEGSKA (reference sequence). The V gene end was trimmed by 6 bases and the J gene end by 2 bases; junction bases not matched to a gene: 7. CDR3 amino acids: CSATTSGGFTDTQYF. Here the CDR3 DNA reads TGCAGTGCGACTACTAGCGGGGGATTCACAGATACGCAGTATTTT.

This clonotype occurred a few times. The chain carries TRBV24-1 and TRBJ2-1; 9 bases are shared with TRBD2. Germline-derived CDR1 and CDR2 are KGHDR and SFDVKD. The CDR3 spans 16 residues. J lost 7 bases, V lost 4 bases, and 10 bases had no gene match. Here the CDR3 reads CATSDPTSGGANEQFF. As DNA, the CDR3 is TGTGCCACCAGTGACCCGACTAGCGGAGGGGCGAATGAGCAGTTCTTC.

CDR3 nucleotides: TGTGCCAGCAGGGAAGGTGTGGAGAACACTGAAGCTTTCTTT. Translation gives CASREGVENTEAFF. The rearrangement links TRBV7-9 to TRBJ1-1; D not certain. Trimming took 6 bases from V and 1 from J, leaving 12 bases between them. The V gene's germline CDR1 is SEHNR and CDR2 FQNEAQ (reference sequence). The CDR3 loop spans 14 amino acids.

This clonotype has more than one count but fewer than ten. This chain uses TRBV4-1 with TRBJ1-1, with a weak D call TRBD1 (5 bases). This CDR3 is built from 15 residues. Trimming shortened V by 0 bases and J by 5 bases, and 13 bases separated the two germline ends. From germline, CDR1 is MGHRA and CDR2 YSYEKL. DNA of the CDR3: TGCGCCAGCAGCCAAGATACCCGACAGTCTACTGAAGCTTTCTTT. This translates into CASSQDTRQSTEAFF.

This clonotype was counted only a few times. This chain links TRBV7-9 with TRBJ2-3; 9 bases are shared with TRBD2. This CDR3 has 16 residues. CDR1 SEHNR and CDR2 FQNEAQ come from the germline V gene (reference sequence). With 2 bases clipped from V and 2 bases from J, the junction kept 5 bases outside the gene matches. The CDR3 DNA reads TGTGCCAGCAGCTTAACCAGACTAGCGGTCACAGATACGCAGTATTTT. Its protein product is CASSLTRLAVTDTQYF.

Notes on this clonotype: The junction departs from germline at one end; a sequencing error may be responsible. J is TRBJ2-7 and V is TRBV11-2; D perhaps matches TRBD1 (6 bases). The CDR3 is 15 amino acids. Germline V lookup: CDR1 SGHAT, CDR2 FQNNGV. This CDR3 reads CASSLVLDSSYGQYF. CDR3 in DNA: TGTGCCAGCAGCTTAGTTTTGGACAGCTCCTACGGGCAGTACTTC.

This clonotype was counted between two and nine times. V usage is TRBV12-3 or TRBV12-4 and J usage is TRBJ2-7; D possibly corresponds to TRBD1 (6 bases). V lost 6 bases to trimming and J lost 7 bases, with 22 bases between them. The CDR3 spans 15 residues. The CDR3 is CASRSPQGYYNEQYF. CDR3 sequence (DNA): TGTGCCAGCAGATCCCCCCAGGGGTATTACAATGAGCAGTACTTC.

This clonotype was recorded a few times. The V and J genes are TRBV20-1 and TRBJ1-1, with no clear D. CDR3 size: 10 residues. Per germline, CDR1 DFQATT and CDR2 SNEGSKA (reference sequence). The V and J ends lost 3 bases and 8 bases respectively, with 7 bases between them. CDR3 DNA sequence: TGCAGTGCTAGGACGGAAGAAGCTTTCTTT. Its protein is CSARTEEAFF.

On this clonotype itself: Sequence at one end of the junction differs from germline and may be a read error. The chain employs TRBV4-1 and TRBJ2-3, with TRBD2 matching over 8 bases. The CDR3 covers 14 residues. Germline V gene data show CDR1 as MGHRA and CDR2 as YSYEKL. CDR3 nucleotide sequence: TGCGCCGGCAGCCAAGGACTAGCCAAAGATACGCAGTATTTT. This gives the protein CAGSQGLAKDTQYF.